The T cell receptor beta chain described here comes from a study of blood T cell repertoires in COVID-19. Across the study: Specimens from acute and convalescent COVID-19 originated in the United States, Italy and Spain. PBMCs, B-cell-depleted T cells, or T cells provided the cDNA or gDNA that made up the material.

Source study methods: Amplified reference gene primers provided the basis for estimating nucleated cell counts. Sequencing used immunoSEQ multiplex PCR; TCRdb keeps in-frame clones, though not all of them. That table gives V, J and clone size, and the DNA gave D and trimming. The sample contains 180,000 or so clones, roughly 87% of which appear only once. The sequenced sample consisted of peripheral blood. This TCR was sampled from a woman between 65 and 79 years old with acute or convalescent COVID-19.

The CDR3 nucleotides are TGTGCCAGCAGTTTATTCGGTGGCACAGATACGCAGTATTTT. Translation: CASSLFGGTDTQYF. J is TRBJ2-3 and V is TRBV27; D is uncertain. CDR1 and CDR2 from the germline V gene are MNHEY and SMNVEV (reference sequence). This CDR3 is built from 14 residues. V lost 1 base, J lost 1 base, and 6 bases lay in between.